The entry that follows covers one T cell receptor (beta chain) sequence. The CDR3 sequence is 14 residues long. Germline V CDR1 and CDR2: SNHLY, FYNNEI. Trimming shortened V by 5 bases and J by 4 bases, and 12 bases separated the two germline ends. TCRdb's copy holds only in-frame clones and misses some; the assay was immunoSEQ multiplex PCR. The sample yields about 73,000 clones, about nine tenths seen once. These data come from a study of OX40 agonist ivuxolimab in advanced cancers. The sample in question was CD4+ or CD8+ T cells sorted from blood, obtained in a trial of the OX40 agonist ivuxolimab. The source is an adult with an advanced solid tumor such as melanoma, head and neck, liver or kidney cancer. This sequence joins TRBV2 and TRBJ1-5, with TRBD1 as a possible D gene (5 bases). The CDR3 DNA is TGTGCCAGCAGTTCTGCCGGGGCGAATCAGCCCCAGCATTTT. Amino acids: CASSSAGANQPQHF.